The 12 T cell receptor beta chains below come from one sample, sequenced in a study of cytomegalovirus exposure and HLA in healthy donors. The PCR employed 60 Vbeta primers together with 13 Jbeta primers. Sequencing used immunoSEQ multiplex PCR; TCRdb keeps in-frame clones, though not all of them. The sample has around 150,000 clones; approximately 80% are singletons. Sequenced material: PBMCs. Receptors originate from a woman aged 40 to 49 in good health and CMV-seropositive.

This chain joins TRBV10-3 and TRBJ2-1; no reliable D call. The V gene's germline CDR1 is ENHRY and CDR2 SYGVKD. The CDR3 loop spans 17 amino acids. V was pared by 2 bases and J by 4 bases, with 18 bases between. Here the CDR3 DNA reads TGTGCCATCAGTGAGCTATCTTCGTTCTTGATTTACAATGAGCAGTTCTTC. This translates into CAISELSSFLIYNEQFF.

The chain has TRBV5-1 and TRBJ2-3; TRBD1 matches at 7 bases. CDR3 length equals 16 residues. The V gene end was trimmed by 0 bases and the J gene end by 3 bases; junction bases not matched to a gene: 7. Per germline, CDR1 SGHRS and CDR2 YFSETQ. This chain's CDR3 is CASSLGTGVLTDTQYF. DNA for the CDR3: TGCGCCAGCAGCTTGGGAACAGGGGTATTAACAGATACGCAGTATTTT. The full variable domain, in which reference TRBV5-1 and TRBJ2-3 provide the parts outside the CDR3, is KAGVTQTPRYLIKTRGQQVTLSCSPISGHRSVSWYQQTPGQGLQFLFEYFSETQRNKGNFPGRFSGRQFSNSRSEMNVSTLELGDSALYLCASSLGTGVLTDTQYFGPGTRLTVL.

The chain joins TRBV19 to TRBJ2-7; D remains unclear. Germline assignment: CDR1 LNHDA and CDR2 SQIVND (reference sequence). V lost 1 base and J lost 3, with 10 bases in between. CDR3 size: 14 residues. CDR3 amino acids: CASSIVDGGYEQYF. The CDR3 region has the DNA TGTGCCAGTAGTATAGTTGACGGCGGCTACGAGCAGTACTTC. Drawing the rest from reference TRBV19 and TRBJ2-7, the complete variable domain is DGGITQSPKYLFRKEGQNVTLSCEQNLNHDAMYWYRQDPGQGLRLIYYSQIVNDFQKGDIAEGYSVSREKKESFPLTVTSAQKNPTAFYLCASSIVDGGYEQYFGPGTRLTVT.

The chain has TRBV6-5 and TRBJ1-2, with TRBD1 matching 7 bases. The CDR3 extends over 16 amino acids. Germline V CDR1 and CDR2: MNHEY, SVGAGI. V trimming: 2 bases; J trimming: 5 bases; junction bases outside the gene matches: 11. CDR3 sequence (DNA): TGTGCCAGCAGTTACGCCGACAGGGTGGGACCTTATGGCTACACCTTC. It codes for CASSYADRVGPYGYTF.

V gene TRBV9 combines with J gene TRBJ1-5; no clear D gene. CDR3 length: 14 residues. Trimming took off 0 bases at V and 7 bases at J, with 11 bases between the two ends. Germline assignment: CDR1 SGDLS and CDR2 YYNGEE. The CDR3 DNA reads TGTGCCAGCAGCGTAGAGGCGAACGGGCAGCCCCAGCATTTT. This translates into CASSVEANGQPQHF.

The rearrangement links TRBV7-9 to TRBJ1-6; 7 bases are shared with TRBD1. The CDR3 totals 14 residues. V trimming: 4 bases; J trimming: 8 bases; junction bases outside the gene matches: 5. Looked up from germline, CDR1 is SEHNR and CDR2 is FQNEAQ (reference sequence). The CDR3 DNA is TGTGCCAGCAGCTCACGGGACAGTTATTCACCCCTCCACTTT. This translates into CASSSRDSYSPLHF.

The V and J genes are TRBV6-5 and TRBJ1-2; a possible D gene is TRBD1 (5 bases). In germline, CDR1 is MNHEY, CDR2 SVGAGI. Trimming took 6 bases from V and 4 from J, leaving 18 bases between them. The CDR3 is 15 amino acids. The DNA of the CDR3 is TGTGCCAGCAGCCCGGCCGGGGGGAGTTCCTATGGCTACACCTTC. This codes for CASSPAGGSSYGYTF.

The V and J genes are TRBV10-3 and TRBJ1-6; tentatively, D is TRBD1 (5 bases). V lost 10 bases and J lost 15, with 22 bases in between. Germline loops: CDR1 ENHRY, CDR2 SYGVKD. CDR3 length equals 13 residues. CDR3 residues: CATATVDSFGLHF. The CDR3 DNA follows: TGTGCCACGGCGACAGTTGATAGCTTTGGCCTCCACTTT.

The genes are TRBV4-2 and TRBJ2-7; D is undetermined. The CDR3 runs to 15 residues. V was pared by 1 base and J by 2 bases, with 12 bases between. Looked up from germline, CDR1 is LGHNA and CDR2 is YNFKEQ. This CDR3 is CASSQVGGGPYEQYF. In DNA form, the CDR3 reads TGTGCCAGCAGCCAAGTTGGTGGCGGCCCCTACGAGCAGTACTTC.

The chain has TRBV11-3 and TRBJ1-4; 9 bases match TRBD1. After removal of 1 base from V and 8 bases from J, the junction contained 5 bases not matched to a gene. This CDR3 has 15 residues. Germline V lookup: CDR1 SGHNT, CDR2 YENEEA. DNA for the CDR3: TGTGCCAGCAGCTTAGGGACAGGGGAGGACGAAAAACTGTTTTTT. The encoded protein is CASSLGTGEDEKLFF.

V is TRBV30 and J is TRBJ1-2; a weak D match, TRBD1 (6 bases). This CDR3 is built from 13 residues. Germline lookup yields CDR1 GTSNPN and CDR2 SVGIG (reference sequence). Trimming took 3 bases from V and 5 from J, leaving 13 bases between them. The CDR3 DNA reads as TGTGCCTGGAGCGAAAGGGGGGGATATGGCTACACCTTC. Protein sequence: CAWSERGGYGYTF.

The chain is built from TRBV7-9 and TRBJ1-1; no clear D gene. The CDR3 length is 15 residues. The V gene's germline CDR1 is SEHNR and CDR2 FQNEAQ (reference sequence). Trimming left V 5 bases short and J 4 bases short, with 17 bases between. The DNA for the CDR3 is TGTGCCAGCAGCCCTTTACGGGTGATTGGCACTGAAGCTTTCTTT. This sequence encodes CASSPLRVIGTEAFF.